The rows below give T cell receptor beta chains drawn from one sample of a study of cytomegalovirus exposure and HLA in healthy donors. Here immunoSEQ multiplex PCR was the method, and the copy in TCRdb shows in-frame clones only, minus some. This sample has 100,000 to 120,000 clones; around four fifths occur once, and the top ten carry about 8.3%. Sample: PBMCs. Receptor source: a woman aged 35 to 49 in good health and CMV-seropositive. CDR3s include the opening cysteine and the closing phenylalanine or tryptophan. D genes are given only for firm matches. Clone size is given for some rows only: seen once, a few or many times, or a class if the clone is expanded.

V gene,J gene,D gene,clone size,CDR3 protein,CDR3 DNA
TRBV5-1,TRBJ1-2,.,.,CASSLADRNYGYTF,TGCGCCAGCAGCTTGGCGGACAGAAACTATGGCTACACCTTC
TRBV19,TRBJ2-1,.,.,CASSIASGSYNEQFF,TGTGCCAGTAGTATAGCGAGCGGATCCTACAATGAGCAGTTCTTC
TRBV5-4,TRBJ2-1,TRBD1,few,CASSLAGQGSYNEQFF,TGTGCCAGCAGCTTGGCAGGACAGGGGTCCTACAATGAGCAGTTCTTC
TRBV5-6,TRBJ2-7,TRBD1,.,CASSTQRQGPYEQYF,TGTGCCAGCAGCACCCAGAGACAGGGACCCTACGAGCAGTACTTC
TRBV7-9,TRBJ1-5,.,.,CASSSGGQPQHF,TGTGCCAGCAGCTCGGGTGGTCAACCCCAGCATTTT
TRBV6-4,TRBJ1-2,.,.,CASSDGGSYYGYTF,TGTGCCAGCAGTGACGGGGGCAGTTACTATGGCTACACCTTC
TRBV6-1,TRBJ2-7,TRBD2,few,CASSSYRLAAYEQYF,TGTGCCAGCAGTTCTTATAGACTAGCGGCCTACGAGCAGTACTTC
TRBV11-1,TRBJ1-1,TRBD1,.,CASSLWDRGTTEAFF,TGTGCCAGCAGCCTATGGGACAGGGGTACCACTGAAGCTTTCTTT
TRBV2,TRBJ1-1,TRBD1,.,CASRVRPQGHTEAFF,TGTGCCAGCAGGGTCAGACCACAGGGGCACACTGAAGCTTTCTTT
TRBV18,TRBJ2-3,TRBD1,.,CASSPHRGRGDTQYF,TGTGCCAGCTCACCACACAGGGGGCGCGGAGATACGCAGTATTTT
TRBV29-1,TRBJ1-1,.,.,CSVEIWGGAGTEAFF,TGCAGCGTTGAAATATGGGGGGGCGCTGGGACTGAAGCTTTCTTT
TRBV28,TRBJ1-1,TRBD1,.,CASSLPGGAGTEAFF,TGTGCCAGCAGTCTCCCAGGGGGCGCGGGGACTGAAGCTTTCTTT
TRBV5-4,TRBJ2-1,.,.,CASSLLGGGAGHEQFF,TGTGCCAGCAGCTTGTTAGGGGGGGGAGCCGGACATGAGCAGTTCTTC
TRBV5-6,TRBJ1-1,.,.,CASSLSAGSSTEAFF,TGTGCCAGCAGCTTGTCGGCAGGTAGTAGCACTGAAGCTTTCTTT